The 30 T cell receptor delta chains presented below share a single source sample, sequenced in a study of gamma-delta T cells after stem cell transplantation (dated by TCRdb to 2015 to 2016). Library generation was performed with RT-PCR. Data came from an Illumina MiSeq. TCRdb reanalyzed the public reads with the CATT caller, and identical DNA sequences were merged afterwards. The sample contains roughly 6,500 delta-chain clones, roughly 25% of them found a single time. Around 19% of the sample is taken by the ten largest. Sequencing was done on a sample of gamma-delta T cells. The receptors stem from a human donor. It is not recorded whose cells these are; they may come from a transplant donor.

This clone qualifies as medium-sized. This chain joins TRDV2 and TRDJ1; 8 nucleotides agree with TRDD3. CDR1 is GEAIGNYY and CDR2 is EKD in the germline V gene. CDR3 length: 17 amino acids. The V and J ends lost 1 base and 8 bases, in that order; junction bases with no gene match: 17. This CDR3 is CACDTLGLSAWGSKLIF. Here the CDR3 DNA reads TGTGCCTGTGACACTTTAGGCCTTTCTGCCTGGGGGAGCAAACTCATCTTT.

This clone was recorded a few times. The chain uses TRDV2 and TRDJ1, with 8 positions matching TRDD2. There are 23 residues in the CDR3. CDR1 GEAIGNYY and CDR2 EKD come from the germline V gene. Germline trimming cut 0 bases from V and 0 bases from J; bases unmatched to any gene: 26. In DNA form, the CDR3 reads TGTGCCTGTGACACCGTTAGAAACCTTCCTAAATACGCTGGGCTGTTCGACACCGATAAACTCATCTTT. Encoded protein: CACDTVRNLPKYAGLFDTDKLIF.

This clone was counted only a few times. The CDR3 region has the DNA TGTGCCTGTGACACTCTGGGGATAAAGAAGGATAAACTCATCTTT. Translating gives CACDTLGIKKDKLIF. The chain is built from TRDV2 and TRDJ1; 7 bases align to TRDD3. The CDR3 runs 15 residues. Germline CDR1 reads GEAIGNYY; CDR2 reads EKD. With V trimmed by 1 base and J by 5 bases, 9 bases remained unmatched.

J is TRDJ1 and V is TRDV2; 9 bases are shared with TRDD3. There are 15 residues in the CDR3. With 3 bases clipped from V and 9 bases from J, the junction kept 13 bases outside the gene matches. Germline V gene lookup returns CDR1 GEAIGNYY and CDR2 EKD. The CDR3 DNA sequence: TGTGCCTGTGACCCGGTAGTACTGGGGGAAAGCGAACTCATCTTT. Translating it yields CACDPVVLGESELIF.

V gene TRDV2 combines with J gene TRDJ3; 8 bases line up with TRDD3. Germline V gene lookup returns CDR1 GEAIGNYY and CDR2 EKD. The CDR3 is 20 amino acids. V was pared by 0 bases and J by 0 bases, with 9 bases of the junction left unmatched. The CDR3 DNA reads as TGTGCCTGTGACACCGTAGGGGATACCCCTAGCTCCTGGGACACCCGACAGATGTTTTTC. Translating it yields CACDTVGDTPSSWDTRQMFF.

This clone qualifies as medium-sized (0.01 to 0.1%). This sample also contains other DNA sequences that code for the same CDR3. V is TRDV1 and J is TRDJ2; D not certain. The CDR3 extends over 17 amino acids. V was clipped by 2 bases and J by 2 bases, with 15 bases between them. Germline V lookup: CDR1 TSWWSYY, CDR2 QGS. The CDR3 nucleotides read TGTGCTCTTGGGGAAAGTACTAGCCTTACCTTGACAGCACAACTCTTCTTT. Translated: CALGESTSLTLTAQLFF.

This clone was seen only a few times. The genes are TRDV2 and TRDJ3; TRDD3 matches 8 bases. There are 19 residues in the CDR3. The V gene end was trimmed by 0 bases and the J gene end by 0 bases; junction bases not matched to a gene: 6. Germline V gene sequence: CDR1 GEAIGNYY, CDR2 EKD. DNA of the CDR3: TGTGCCTGTGACACCGCTACTGGGGGCAACTCCTGGGACACCCGACAGATGTTTTTC. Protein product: CACDTATGGNSWDTRQMFF.

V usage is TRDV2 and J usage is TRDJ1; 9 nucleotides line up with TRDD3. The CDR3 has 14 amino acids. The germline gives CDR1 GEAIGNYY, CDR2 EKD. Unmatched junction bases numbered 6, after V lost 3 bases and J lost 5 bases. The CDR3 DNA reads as TGTGCCTGTGACGCCTGGGGGATTAAAGATAAACTCATCTTT. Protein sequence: CACDAWGIKDKLIF.

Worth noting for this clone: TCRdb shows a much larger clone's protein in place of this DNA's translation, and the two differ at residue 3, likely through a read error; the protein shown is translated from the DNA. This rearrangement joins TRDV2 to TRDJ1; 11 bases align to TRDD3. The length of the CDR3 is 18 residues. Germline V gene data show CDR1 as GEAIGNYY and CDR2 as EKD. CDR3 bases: TGTGCCCGTGACCAGTACTGGGGGATAGGCAGGTCCGCCGATAAACTCATCTTT. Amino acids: CARDQYWGIGRSADKLIF.

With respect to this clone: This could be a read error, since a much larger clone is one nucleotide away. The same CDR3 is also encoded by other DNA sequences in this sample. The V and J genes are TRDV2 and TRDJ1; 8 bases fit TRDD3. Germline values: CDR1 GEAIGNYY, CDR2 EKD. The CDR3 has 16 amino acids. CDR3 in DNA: TGTGCCTGTGACACCTTACCCTGGGGGACAGACGATAAGCTCATCTTT. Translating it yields CACDTLPWGTDDKLIF.

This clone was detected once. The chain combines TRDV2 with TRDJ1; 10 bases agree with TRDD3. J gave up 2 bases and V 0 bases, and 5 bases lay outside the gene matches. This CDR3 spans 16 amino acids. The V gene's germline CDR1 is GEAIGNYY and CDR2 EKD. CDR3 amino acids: CACDTLPGDTTDKLIF. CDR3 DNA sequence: TGTGCCTGTGACACCTTACCGGGGGATACGACCGATAAACTCATCTTT.

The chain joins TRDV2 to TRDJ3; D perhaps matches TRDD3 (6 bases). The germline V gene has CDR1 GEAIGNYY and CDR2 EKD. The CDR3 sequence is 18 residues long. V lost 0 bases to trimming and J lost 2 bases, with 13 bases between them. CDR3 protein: CACDTVRGRTWDTRQMFF. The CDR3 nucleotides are TGTGCCTGTGACACCGTCCGGGGGAGGACCTGGGACACCCGACAGATGTTTTTC.

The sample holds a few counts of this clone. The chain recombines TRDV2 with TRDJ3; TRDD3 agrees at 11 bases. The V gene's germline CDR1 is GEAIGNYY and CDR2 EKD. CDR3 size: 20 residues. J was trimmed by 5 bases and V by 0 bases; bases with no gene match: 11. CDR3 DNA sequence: TGTGCCTGTGACACCGTCGAGGGTGGGGGATACGTCCGGGACACCCGACAGATGTTTTTC. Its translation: CACDTVEGGGYVRDTRQMFF.

This CDR3 reads CACFELGAYTDKLIF. CDR3 bases: TGTGCCTGTTTCGAACTGGGGGCTTACACCGATAAACTCATCTTT. The chain has TRDV2 and TRDJ1, with 8 positions matching TRDD3. V dropped 6 bases and J dropped 0; count of bases not matched to a gene: 8. This CDR3 is built from 15 residues. Germline CDR1 reads GEAIGNYY; CDR2 reads EKD.

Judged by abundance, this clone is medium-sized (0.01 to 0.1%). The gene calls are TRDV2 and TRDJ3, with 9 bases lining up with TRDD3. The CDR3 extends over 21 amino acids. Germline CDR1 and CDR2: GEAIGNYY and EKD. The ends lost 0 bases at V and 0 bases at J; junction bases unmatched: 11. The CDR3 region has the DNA TGTGCCTGTGACACCGGAGGGACTGGGGGACCGAGCTCCTGGGACACCCGACAGATGTTTTTC. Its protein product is CACDTGGTGGPSSWDTRQMFF.

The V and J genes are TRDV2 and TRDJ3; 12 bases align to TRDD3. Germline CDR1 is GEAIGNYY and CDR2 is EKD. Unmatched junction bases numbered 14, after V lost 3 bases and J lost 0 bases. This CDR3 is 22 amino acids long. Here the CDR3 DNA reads TGTGCCTGTGACCGACCCCTTACTGGGGGATACCCTAGCTCCTGGGACACCCGACAGATGTTTTTC. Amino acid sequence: CACDRPLTGGYPSSWDTRQMFF.

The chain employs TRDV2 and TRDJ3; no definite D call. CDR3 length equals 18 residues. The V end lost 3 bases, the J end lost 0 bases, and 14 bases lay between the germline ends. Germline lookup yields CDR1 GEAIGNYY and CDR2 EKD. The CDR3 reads CACDYLGFSSWDTRQMFF. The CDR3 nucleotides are TGTGCCTGTGACTATCTTGGATTCAGCTCCTGGGACACCCGACAGATGTTTTTC.

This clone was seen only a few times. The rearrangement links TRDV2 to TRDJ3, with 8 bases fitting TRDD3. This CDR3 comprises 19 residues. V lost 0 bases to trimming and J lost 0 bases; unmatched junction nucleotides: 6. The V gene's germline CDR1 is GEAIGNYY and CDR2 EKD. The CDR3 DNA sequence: TGTGCCTGTGACACCCTACTGGGGGGGAGCTCCTGGGACACCCGACAGATGTTTTTC. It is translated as CACDTLLGGSSWDTRQMFF.

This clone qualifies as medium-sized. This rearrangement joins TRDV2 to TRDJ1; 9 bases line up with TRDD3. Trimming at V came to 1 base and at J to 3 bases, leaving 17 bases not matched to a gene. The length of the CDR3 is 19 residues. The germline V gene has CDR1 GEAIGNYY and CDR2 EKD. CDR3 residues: CACDTVAPLLSGGSDKLIF. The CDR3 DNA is TGTGCCTGTGACACTGTGGCCCCTCTACTATCTGGGGGATCCGATAAACTCATCTTT.

The CDR3 sequence: CACDTWGITSSWDTRQMFF. The CDR3 DNA sequence: TGTGCCTGTGACACTTGGGGGATTACCAGCTCCTGGGACACCCGACAGATGTTTTTC. The rearrangement uses TRDV2 and TRDJ3, with TRDD3 matching over 8 bases. Unmatched junction bases numbered 7, after V lost 1 base and J lost 0 bases. CDR3 size: 19 residues. Germline V lookup: CDR1 GEAIGNYY, CDR2 EKD.

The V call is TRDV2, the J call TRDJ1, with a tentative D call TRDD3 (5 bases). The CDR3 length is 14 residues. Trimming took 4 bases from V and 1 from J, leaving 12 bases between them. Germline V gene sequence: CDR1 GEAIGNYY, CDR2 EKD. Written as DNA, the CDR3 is TGTGCCTGTGATGGTGTACTGGTCACCGATAAACTCATCTTT. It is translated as CACDGVLVTDKLIF.

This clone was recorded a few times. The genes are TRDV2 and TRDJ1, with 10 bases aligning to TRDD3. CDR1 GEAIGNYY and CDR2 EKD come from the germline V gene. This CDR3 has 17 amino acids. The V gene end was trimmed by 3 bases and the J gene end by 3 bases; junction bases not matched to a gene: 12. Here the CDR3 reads CACDPVSWGISADKLIF. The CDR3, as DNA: TGTGCCTGTGACCCCGTGAGCTGGGGGATATCCGCCGATAAACTCATCTTT.

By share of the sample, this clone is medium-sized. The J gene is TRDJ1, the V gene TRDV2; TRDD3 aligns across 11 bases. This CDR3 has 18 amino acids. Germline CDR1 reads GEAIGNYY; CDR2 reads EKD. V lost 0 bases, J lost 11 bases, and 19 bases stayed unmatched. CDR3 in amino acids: CACDTVGVLGDTRSVLIF. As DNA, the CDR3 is TGTGCCTGTGACACCGTAGGGGTGCTGGGGGATACTCGTAGTGTGCTCATCTTT.

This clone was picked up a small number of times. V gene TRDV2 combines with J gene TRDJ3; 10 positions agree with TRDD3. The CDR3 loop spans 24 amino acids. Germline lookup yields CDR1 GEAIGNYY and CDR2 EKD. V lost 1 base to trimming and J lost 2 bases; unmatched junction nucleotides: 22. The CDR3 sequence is CACDTLAGLGDTASTTWDTRQMFF. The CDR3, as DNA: TGTGCCTGTGACACGCTCGCGGGGTTGGGGGATACAGCGAGTACTACCTGGGACACCCGACAGATGTTTTTC.

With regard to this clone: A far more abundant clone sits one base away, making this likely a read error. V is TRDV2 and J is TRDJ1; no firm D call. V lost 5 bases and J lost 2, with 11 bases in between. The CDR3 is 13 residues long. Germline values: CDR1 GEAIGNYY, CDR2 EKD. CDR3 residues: CACGPLRTDKLIF. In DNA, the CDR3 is TGTGCCTGTGGCCCTCTACGGACCGATAAACTCATCTTT.

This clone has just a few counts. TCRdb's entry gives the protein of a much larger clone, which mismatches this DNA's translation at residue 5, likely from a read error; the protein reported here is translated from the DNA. The CDR3 sequence is CACDALILGDTQETDKLIF. CDR3 DNA sequence: TGTGCCTGTGACGCCTTAATACTGGGGGATACGCAAGAAACCGATAAACTCATCTTT. The chain has TRDV2 and TRDJ1, with TRDD3 matching over 13 bases. Germline V gene data show CDR1 as GEAIGNYY and CDR2 as EKD. This CDR3 is 19 amino acids long. V shed 3 bases and J 2 bases; nucleotides not matched to a gene: 14.

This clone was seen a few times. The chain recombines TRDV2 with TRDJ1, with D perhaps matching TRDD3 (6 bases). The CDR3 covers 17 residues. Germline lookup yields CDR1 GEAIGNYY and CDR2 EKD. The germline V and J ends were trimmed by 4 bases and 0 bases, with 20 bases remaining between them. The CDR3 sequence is CACDHIHGGRDTDKLIF. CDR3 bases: TGTGCCTGTGATCACATACACGGGGGACGAGACACCGATAAACTCATCTTT.

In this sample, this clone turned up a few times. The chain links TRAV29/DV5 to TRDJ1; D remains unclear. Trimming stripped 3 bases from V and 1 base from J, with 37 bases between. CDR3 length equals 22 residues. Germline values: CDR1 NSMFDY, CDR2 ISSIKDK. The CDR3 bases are TGTGCAGCAATAAAAAGATCGGTTCTAAGGTGGGCAACAAGTGCCGGCACCGATAAACTCATCTTT. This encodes CAAIKRSVLRWATSAGTDKLIF.

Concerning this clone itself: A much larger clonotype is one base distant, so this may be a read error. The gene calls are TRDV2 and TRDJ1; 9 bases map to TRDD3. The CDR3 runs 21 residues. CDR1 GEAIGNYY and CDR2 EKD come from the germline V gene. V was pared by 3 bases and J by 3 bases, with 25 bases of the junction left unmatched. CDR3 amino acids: CACDFVTGGHGGIMGADKLIF. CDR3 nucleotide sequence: TGTGCCTGTGACTTCGTTACTGGGGGACACGGCGGAATAATGGGTGCCGATAAACTCATCTTT.

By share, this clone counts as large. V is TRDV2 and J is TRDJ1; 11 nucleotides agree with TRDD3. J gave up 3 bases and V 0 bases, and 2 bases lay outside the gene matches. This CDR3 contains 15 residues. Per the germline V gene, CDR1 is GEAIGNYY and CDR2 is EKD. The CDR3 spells CACDTWGIRADKLIF. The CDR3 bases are TGTGCCTGTGACACCTGGGGGATACGCGCCGATAAACTCATCTTT.